This TCR beta chain originates from a study of response to subunit inactivated influenza vaccine. Broader study findings: Authors suggested seasonal influenza vaccinations each recruit few new T cells.

For this clonotype: Its specificity is unknown.

TCRdb analysed the RT-PCR reads with MiXCR anew, one entry per CDR3 protein. This sample yields around 540,000 distinct CDR3 sequences, of which approximately 12% are seen a single time; about 10% belongs to the top ten. This CDR3 has 14 amino acids. Germline assignment: CDR1 DFQATT and CDR2 SNEGSKA (reference sequence). Trimming took 0 bases from V and 6 from J; bases not matched to a gene: 5. The chain is built from TRBV20-1 and TRBJ2-1; the match to TRBD1 covers 7 bases. This TCR was recovered from a man aged 50 or older who received an inactivated influenza vaccine. The specimen comprised PBMCs from blood, sampled on the day of vaccination. CDR3 bases: TGCAGTGCTAGAGACCCGGGACAGAGCAATGAGCAGTTCTTC. Translated: CSARDPGQSNEQFF.